This TCR beta chain comes out of a study of early stage breast cancer tumors. Unmatched junction bases numbered 10, after V lost 5 bases and J lost 10 bases. From germline, CDR1 is MNHNS and CDR2 SASEGT. The CDR3 spans 15 residues. Comments on this clone: No antigen is known for it.

General study findings and limits: Unsorted bulk genomic DNA sequencing lacked pairing and functional marker data. Tumors had approximately 2.7-fold higher T cell density and higher clonality than adjacent normal breast tissue.

TCRdb's copy holds only in-frame clones and misses some; the assay was immunoSEQ multiplex PCR. The sample contains about 72,000 clones, approximately 79% of which appear only once. Sequenced input: blood. This chain links TRBV6-1 with TRBJ2-1; TRBD2 matches 11 bases. This clonotype originated in a person aged 55 to 75 with breast cancer. Written as DNA, the CDR3 is TGTGCCAGCAGTCTAGCGGGGGGCACGGGGGGCGAGCAGTTCTTC. Encoded protein: CASSLAGGTGGEQFF.